The rows below give T cell receptor beta chains drawn from one sample of a study of T cell repertoires in aging, cancer and after chemotherapy. TCRdb reprocessed the multiplex PCR reads with MiXCR, giving one entry per CDR3 protein. This sample yields 2,000 to 3,000 distinct CDR3 sequences, of which almost 35% are seen a single time; around 30% belongs to the top ten. Source material: blood. Receptors originate from a human donor with a solid tumor. CDR3s include the opening cysteine and the closing phenylalanine or tryptophan. D genes are given only for firm matches. Clone sizes are given selectively: once, few, many, or a class where the clone is expanded.

cdr3_length: 12
v_call: TRBV5-4
clone_size: few
d_call: .
j_call: TRBJ2-3
cdr3_aa: CASSGTSDTQYF
cdr3_nt: TGTGCCAGCAGCGGGACCTCAGATACGCAGTATTTT

cdr3_length: 14
v_call: TRBV29-1
clone_size: large
d_call: .
j_call: TRBJ1-2
cdr3_aa: CSGSFPGRRRGYTF
cdr3_nt: TGCAGCGGTAGTTTTCCGGGACGGCGGAGGGGCTACACCTTC

cdr3_length: 15
v_call: TRBV10-3
clone_size: .
d_call: TRBD1
j_call: TRBJ1-1
cdr3_aa: CAISESRQGNTEAFF
cdr3_nt: TGTGCCATCAGTGAGTCCCGACAGGGGAACACTGAAGCTTTCTTT

cdr3_length: 15
v_call: TRBV6-5
clone_size: .
d_call: TRBD1
j_call: TRBJ1-6
cdr3_aa: CASSSTDRGLSPLHF
cdr3_nt: TGTGCCAGCAGTTCCACAGACAGGGGGCTTTCACCCCTCCACTTT

cdr3_length: 14
v_call: TRBV19
clone_size: few
d_call: TRBD2
j_call: TRBJ2-7
cdr3_aa: CASSKGLAVNEQYF
cdr3_nt: TGTGCCAGTAGTAAGGGACTAGCGGTAAACGAGCAGTACTTC

cdr3_length: 16
v_call: TRBV10-2
clone_size: few
d_call: TRBD2
j_call: TRBJ2-7
cdr3_aa: CASSQAGGHASYEQYF
cdr3_nt: TGCGCCAGCAGCCAAGCGGGAGGTCATGCCTCCTACGAGCAGTACTTC

cdr3_length: 14
v_call: TRBV19
clone_size: .
d_call: TRBD2
j_call: TRBJ2-5
cdr3_aa: CATTSLAGDVTQYF
cdr3_nt: TGTGCCACAACCTCACTAGCGGGAGATGTGACCCAGTACTTC

cdr3_length: 13
v_call: TRBV6-5
clone_size: few
d_call: .
j_call: TRBJ1-1
cdr3_aa: CASRRTQGSEAFF
cdr3_nt: TGTGCCAGCAGAAGAACACAGGGCTCTGAAGCTTTCTTT

cdr3_length: 12
v_call: TRBV6-2/TRBV6-3
clone_size: .
d_call: .
j_call: TRBJ2-7
cdr3_aa: CASSSVPVERYF
cdr3_nt: TGTGCCAGCAGTTCTGTTCCGGTGGAGCGGTACTTC

cdr3_length: 12
v_call: TRBV29-1
clone_size: .
d_call: TRBD1
j_call: TRBJ1-1
cdr3_aa: CSVFTGVTKAFF
cdr3_nt: TGCAGCGTTTTCACAGGGGTGACTAAAGCTTTCTTT

cdr3_length: 14
v_call: TRBV27
clone_size: few
d_call: .
j_call: TRBJ1-5
cdr3_aa: CASSLDSYDQPQHF
cdr3_nt: TGTGCCAGCAGTTTAGACAGTTATGATCAGCCCCAGCATTTT

cdr3_length: 15
v_call: TRBV10-1
clone_size: .
d_call: TRBD1
j_call: TRBJ2-1
cdr3_aa: CASSDPGQGNNEQFF
cdr3_nt: TGCGCCAGCAGTGACCCGGGACAGGGCAACAATGAGCAGTTCTTC

cdr3_length: 16
v_call: TRBV19
clone_size: once
d_call: TRBD2
j_call: TRBJ2-5
cdr3_aa: CASSMPGLRTQETQYF
cdr3_nt: TGTGCCAGTAGTATGCCGGGACTAAGGACGCAAGAGACCCAGTACTTC

cdr3_length: 13
v_call: TRBV27
clone_size: few
d_call: .
j_call: TRBJ1-6
cdr3_aa: CASSLRFNSPLHF
cdr3_nt: TGTGCCAGCAGTTTAAGGTTTAATTCACCCCTCCACTTT

cdr3_length: 16
v_call: TRBV12-3/TRBV12-4
clone_size: .
d_call: .
j_call: TRBJ2-2
cdr3_aa: CASTPPRGTNTGELFF
cdr3_nt: TGTGCCAGCACCCCCCCACGGGGCACGAACACCGGGGAGCTGTTTTTT

cdr3_length: 13
v_call: TRBV19
clone_size: .
d_call: TRBD1
j_call: TRBJ2-3
cdr3_aa: CASSTQGVDTQYF
cdr3_nt: TGTGCCAGTAGTACTCAGGGGGTAGATACGCAGTATTTT

cdr3_length: 16
v_call: TRBV6-5
clone_size: .
d_call: .
j_call: TRBJ1-4
cdr3_aa: CAISESLGQGKEKLFF
cdr3_nt: TGTGCCATCAGTGAGTCCCTCGGCCAGGGGAAGGAAAAACTGTTTTTT

cdr3_length: 12
v_call: TRBV12-3/TRBV12-4
clone_size: medium-sized
d_call: .
j_call: TRBJ2-3
cdr3_aa: CASSYFSDTQYF
cdr3_nt: TGTGCCAGCAGTTACTTTTCGGATACGCAGTATTTT

cdr3_length: 13
v_call: TRBV18
clone_size: .
d_call: .
j_call: TRBJ1-2
cdr3_aa: CASSPGTTDGYTF
cdr3_nt: TGTGCCAGCTCACCAGGGACAACGGATGGCTACACCTTC

cdr3_length: 17
v_call: TRBV6-5
clone_size: medium-sized
d_call: TRBD2
j_call: TRBJ2-5
cdr3_aa: CASSPGTSGRLEETQYF
cdr3_nt: TGTGCCAGCAGCCCCGGGACTAGCGGGAGATTAGAAGAGACCCAGTACTTC

cdr3_length: 17
v_call: TRBV5-4
clone_size: .
d_call: .
j_call: TRBJ2-3
cdr3_aa: CASSSAGSGSRTDTQYF
cdr3_nt: TGTGCCAGCAGCTCCGCTGGATCGGGCTCCCGCACAGATACGCAGTATTTT

cdr3_length: 13
v_call: TRBV7-9
clone_size: .
d_call: .
j_call: TRBJ1-6
cdr3_aa: CASSLDGFITLHF
cdr3_nt: TGTGCCAGCAGCTTAGACGGGTTCATAACCCTCCACTTT

cdr3_length: 15
v_call: TRBV19
clone_size: few
d_call: TRBD2
j_call: TRBJ2-2
cdr3_aa: CASSIKREVTGELFF
cdr3_nt: TGTGCCAGTAGTATTAAGCGGGAGGTCACCGGGGAGCTGTTTTTT

cdr3_length: 17
v_call: TRBV5-6
clone_size: .
d_call: .
j_call: TRBJ2-6
cdr3_aa: CASSFSMGSSGANVLTF
cdr3_nt: TGTGCCAGCAGCTTCTCCATGGGGAGCTCTGGGGCCAACGTCCTGACTTTC

cdr3_length: 13
v_call: TRBV7-9
clone_size: .
d_call: TRBD2
j_call: TRBJ2-5
cdr3_aa: CASSTSGQETQYF
cdr3_nt: TGTGCCAGCAGCACTAGCGGACAAGAGACCCAGTACTTC

cdr3_length: 17
v_call: TRBV6-6
clone_size: few
d_call: .
j_call: TRBJ1-6
cdr3_aa: CASSYSTGRVYNSPLHF
cdr3_nt: TGTGCCAGCAGTTACTCGACCGGCAGGGTATATAATTCACCCCTCCACTTT

cdr3_length: 13
v_call: TRBV5-4
clone_size: .
d_call: .
j_call: TRBJ2-1
cdr3_aa: CASSLGFNNEQFF
cdr3_nt: TGTGCCAGCAGCTTAGGATTTAACAATGAGCAGTTCTTC

cdr3_length: 13
v_call: TRBV7-2
clone_size: medium-sized
d_call: .
j_call: TRBJ1-2
cdr3_aa: CASSARQAYGYTF
cdr3_nt: TGTGCCAGCAGCGCTAGGCAGGCCTATGGCTACACCTTC

cdr3_length: 15
v_call: TRBV6-2/TRBV6-3
clone_size: few
d_call: TRBD1
j_call: TRBJ1-5
cdr3_aa: CATTPPGGLNQPQHF
cdr3_nt: TGTGCCACTACGCCCCCAGGGGGACTCAATCAGCCCCAGCATTTT

cdr3_length: 13
v_call: TRBV20-1
clone_size: .
d_call: .
j_call: TRBJ2-3
cdr3_aa: CSARLTSTDTQYF
cdr3_nt: TGCAGTGCTAGATTGACTAGCACAGATACGCAGTATTTT

cdr3_length: 13
v_call: TRBV6-1
clone_size: few
d_call: .
j_call: TRBJ2-7
cdr3_aa: CASSNVQTYEQYF
cdr3_nt: TGTGCCAGCAGCAATGTACAGACCTACGAGCAGTACTTC

cdr3_length: 15
v_call: TRBV6-1
clone_size: .
d_call: .
j_call: TRBJ2-6
cdr3_aa: CASSEIYSGANVLTF
cdr3_nt: TGTGCCAGCAGTGAAATCTACTCTGGGGCCAACGTCCTGACTTTC

cdr3_length: 13
v_call: TRBV20-1
clone_size: few
d_call: TRBD2
j_call: TRBJ2-3
cdr3_aa: CSLTSGSTDTQYF
cdr3_nt: TGCAGCTTGACTAGCGGCAGCACAGATACGCAGTATTTT

cdr3_length: 16
v_call: TRBV20-1
clone_size: few
d_call: TRBD2
j_call: TRBJ2-3
cdr3_aa: CSAPRTSGATTDTQYF
cdr3_nt: TGCAGTGCACCTCGGACTAGCGGAGCCACCACAGATACGCAGTATTTT

cdr3_length: 13
v_call: TRBV12-3/TRBV12-4
clone_size: .
d_call: .
j_call: TRBJ2-7
cdr3_aa: CASSRQASYEQYF
cdr3_nt: TGTGCCAGCAGCCGACAGGCCTCCTACGAGCAGTACTTC

cdr3_length: 14
v_call: TRBV6-5
clone_size: .
d_call: .
j_call: TRBJ1-5
cdr3_aa: CASSYGGPGEPQHF
cdr3_nt: TGTGCCAGCAGTTACGGGGGGCCAGGGGAGCCCCAGCATTTT

cdr3_length: 14
v_call: TRBV10-3
clone_size: .
d_call: TRBD2
j_call: TRBJ2-7
cdr3_aa: CAIALAGGPDEQYF
cdr3_nt: TGTGCCATCGCCCTAGCGGGGGGCCCAGACGAGCAGTACTTC

cdr3_length: 14
v_call: TRBV30
clone_size: medium-sized
d_call: TRBD1
j_call: TRBJ2-7
cdr3_aa: CAWSRAGGPYEQYF
cdr3_nt: TGTGCCTGGAGTCGCGCAGGGGGACCCTACGAGCAGTACTTC

cdr3_length: 13
v_call: TRBV7-2
clone_size: .
d_call: .
j_call: TRBJ1-5
cdr3_aa: CASSRDGVQPQHF
cdr3_nt: TGTGCCAGCAGTCGAGATGGGGTTCAGCCCCAGCATTTT

cdr3_length: 15
v_call: TRBV20-1
clone_size: few
d_call: .
j_call: TRBJ2-7
cdr3_aa: CSARDVGGLGDEQYF
cdr3_nt: TGCAGTGCTAGAGACGTCGGGGGTCTTGGGGACGAGCAGTACTTC

cdr3_length: 13
v_call: TRBV20-1
clone_size: .
d_call: .
j_call: TRBJ1-1
cdr3_aa: CSARDATVGGTFF
cdr3_nt: TGCAGTGCTAGAGATGCGACCGTTGGTGGTACTTTCTTT

cdr3_length: 13
v_call: TRBV7-2
clone_size: .
d_call: .
j_call: TRBJ1-2
cdr3_aa: CASSLDGNYGYTF
cdr3_nt: TGTGCCAGCAGCTTGGACGGTAACTATGGCTACACCTTC

cdr3_length: 14
v_call: TRBV6-2/TRBV6-3
clone_size: .
d_call: .
j_call: TRBJ2-1
cdr3_aa: CASSYSSATNEQFF
cdr3_nt: TGTGCCAGCAGTTATTCTAGCGCTACCAATGAGCAGTTCTTC

cdr3_length: 14
v_call: TRBV7-2
clone_size: .
d_call: .
j_call: TRBJ2-7
cdr3_aa: CASSSPLSGGEQYF
cdr3_nt: TGTGCCAGCAGCTCCCCACTCAGCGGTGGCGAGCAGTACTTC

cdr3_length: 13
v_call: TRBV30
clone_size: large
d_call: .
j_call: TRBJ2-3
cdr3_aa: CAWRVSGTDTQYF
cdr3_nt: TGTGCCTGGAGGGTTTCTGGCACAGATACGCAGTATTTT

cdr3_length: 14
v_call: TRBV20-1
clone_size: .
d_call: .
j_call: TRBJ2-3
cdr3_aa: CSARRGSSADTEYF
cdr3_nt: TGCAGTGCTAGACGGGGGTCTAGCGCTGATACGGAGTATTTT

cdr3_length: 20
v_call: TRBV12-3/TRBV12-4
clone_size: .
d_call: TRBD1
j_call: TRBJ2-6
cdr3_aa: CASSSQFRTGGFSGANVLTF
cdr3_nt: TGTGCCAGCAGTTCCCAATTCCGAACAGGGGGGTTTTCTGGGGCCAACGTCCTGACTTTC

cdr3_length: 15
v_call: TRBV5-4
clone_size: .
d_call: TRBD1
j_call: TRBJ1-1
cdr3_aa: CASSLTGDLDTEAFF
cdr3_nt: TGTGCCAGCAGCCTTACAGGGGACTTGGACACTGAAGCTTTCTTT

cdr3_length: 13
v_call: TRBV20-1
clone_size: .
d_call: TRBD2
j_call: TRBJ2-1
cdr3_aa: CSASRGGYDEQFF
cdr3_nt: TGCAGTGCTAGCCGCGGGGGTTACGATGAGCAGTTCTTC

cdr3_length: 15
v_call: TRBV19
clone_size: .
d_call: .
j_call: TRBJ1-2
cdr3_aa: CASSRGRDGAMGYTF
cdr3_nt: TGTGCCAGTAGTAGGGGCCGGGACGGAGCTATGGGCTACACCTTC

cdr3_length: 16
v_call: TRBV15
clone_size: .
d_call: .
j_call: TRBJ1-4
cdr3_aa: CATSRVLQGYNEKLFF
cdr3_nt: TGTGCCACCAGCAGAGTTTTACAGGGTTATAATGAAAAACTGTTTTTT

cdr3_length: 15
v_call: TRBV7-6
clone_size: medium-sized
d_call: .
j_call: TRBJ1-5
cdr3_aa: CASSLSPARNQPQHF
cdr3_nt: TGTGCCAGCAGCTTATCCCCAGCACGCAATCAGCCCCAGCATTTT

cdr3_length: 15
v_call: TRBV11-2
clone_size: .
d_call: .
j_call: TRBJ1-5
cdr3_aa: CASSSLSGWNQPQHF
cdr3_nt: TGTGCCAGCAGCTCCCTTTCTGGGTGGAATCAGCCCCAGCATTTT